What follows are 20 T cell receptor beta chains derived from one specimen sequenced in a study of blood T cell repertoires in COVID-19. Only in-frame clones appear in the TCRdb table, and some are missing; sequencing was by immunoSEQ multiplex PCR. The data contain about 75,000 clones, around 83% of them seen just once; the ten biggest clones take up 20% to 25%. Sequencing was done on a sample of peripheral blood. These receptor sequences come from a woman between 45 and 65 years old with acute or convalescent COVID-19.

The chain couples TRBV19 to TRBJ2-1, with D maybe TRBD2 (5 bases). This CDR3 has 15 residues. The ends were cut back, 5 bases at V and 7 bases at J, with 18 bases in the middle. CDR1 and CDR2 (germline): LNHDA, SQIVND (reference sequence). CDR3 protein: CASSEGHPPLNEQFF. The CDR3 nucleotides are TGTGCCAGTAGTGAGGGCCACCCGCCTCTGAATGAGCAGTTCTTC.

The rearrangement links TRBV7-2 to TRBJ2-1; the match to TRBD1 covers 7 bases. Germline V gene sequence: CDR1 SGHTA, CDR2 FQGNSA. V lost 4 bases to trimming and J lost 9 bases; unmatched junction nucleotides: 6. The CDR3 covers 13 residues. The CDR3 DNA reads TGTGCCAGCAGCTCGGACAGGTTGGGTGAGCAGTTCTTC. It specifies CASSSDRLGEQFF.

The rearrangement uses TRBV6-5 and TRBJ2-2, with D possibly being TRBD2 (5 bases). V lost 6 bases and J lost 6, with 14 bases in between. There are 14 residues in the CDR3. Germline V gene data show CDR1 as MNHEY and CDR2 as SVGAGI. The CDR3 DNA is TGTGCCAGCAGGCCGAGCGGAGAGGCCGGGGAGCTGTTTTTT. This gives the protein CASRPSGEAGELFF.

The CDR3, as DNA: TGTGCCAGCAGCGCGACTAGCGGGACGTCGAATGAGCAGTTCTTC. It codes for CASSATSGTSNEQFF. The chain carries TRBV5-4 and TRBJ2-1; 11 bases are a match to TRBD2. Germline V gives CDR1 SGHNT, CDR2 YYREEE (reference sequence). This CDR3 spans 15 amino acids. V gave up 4 bases and J gave up 7 bases; unmatched junction bases: 7.

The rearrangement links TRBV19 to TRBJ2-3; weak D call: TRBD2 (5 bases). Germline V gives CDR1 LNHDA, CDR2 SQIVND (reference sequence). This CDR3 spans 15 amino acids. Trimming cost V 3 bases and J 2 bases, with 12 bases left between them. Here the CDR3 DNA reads TGTGCCAGTAGTATTGACTACAAAGTCACAGATACGCAGTATTTT. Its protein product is CASSIDYKVTDTQYF.

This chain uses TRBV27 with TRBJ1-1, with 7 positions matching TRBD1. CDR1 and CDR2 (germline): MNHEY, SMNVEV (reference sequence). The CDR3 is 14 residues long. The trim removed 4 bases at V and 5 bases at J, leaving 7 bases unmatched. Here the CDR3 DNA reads TGTGCCAGCAGTTCTGCAGGGGGAAGGACTGAAGCTTTCTTT. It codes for CASSSAGGRTEAFF.

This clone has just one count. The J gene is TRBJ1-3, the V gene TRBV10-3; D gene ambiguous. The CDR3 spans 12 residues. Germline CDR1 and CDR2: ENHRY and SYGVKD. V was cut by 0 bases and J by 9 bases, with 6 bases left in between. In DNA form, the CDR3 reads TGTGCCATCAGTGAGTCGCCGGGCACCATATATTTT. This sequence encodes CAISESPGTIYF.

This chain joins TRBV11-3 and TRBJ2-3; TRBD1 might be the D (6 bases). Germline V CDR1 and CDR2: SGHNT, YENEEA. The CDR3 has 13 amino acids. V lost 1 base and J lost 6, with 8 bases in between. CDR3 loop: CASSLVTGDTQYF. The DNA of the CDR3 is TGTGCCAGCAGCTTAGTTACAGGGGATACGCAGTATTTT.

This chain's CDR3 is CASSLVGGQGRNIQYF. The CDR3, as DNA: TGTGCCAGCAGCTTGGTTGGTGGACAGGGACGGAACATTCAGTACTTC. The rearrangement links TRBV5-6 to TRBJ2-4, with 8 bases that match TRBD1. V was pared by 0 bases and J by 7 bases, with 9 bases of the junction left unmatched. The CDR3 is 16 amino acids. Germline CDR1 reads SGHDT; CDR2 reads YYEEEE.

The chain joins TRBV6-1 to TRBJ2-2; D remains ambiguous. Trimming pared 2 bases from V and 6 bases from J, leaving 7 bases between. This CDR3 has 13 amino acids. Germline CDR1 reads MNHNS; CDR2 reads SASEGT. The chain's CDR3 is CASSELDPGELFF. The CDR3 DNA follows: TGTGCCAGCAGTGAACTAGATCCCGGGGAGCTGTTTTTT.

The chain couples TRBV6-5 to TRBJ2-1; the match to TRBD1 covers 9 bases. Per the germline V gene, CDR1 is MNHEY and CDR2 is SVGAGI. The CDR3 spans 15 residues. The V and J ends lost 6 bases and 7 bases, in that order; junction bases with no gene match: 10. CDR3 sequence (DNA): TGTGCCAGCAGCCAGGACAGGGGCTTCCCTAATGAGCAGTTCTTC. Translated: CASSQDRGFPNEQFF.

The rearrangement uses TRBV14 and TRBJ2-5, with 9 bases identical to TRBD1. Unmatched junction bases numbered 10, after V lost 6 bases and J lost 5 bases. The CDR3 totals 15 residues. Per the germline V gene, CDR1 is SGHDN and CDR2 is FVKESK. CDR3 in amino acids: CASSVGQGNRETQYF. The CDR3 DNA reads TGTGCCAGCAGTGTCGGACAGGGGAATCGGGAGACCCAGTACTTC.

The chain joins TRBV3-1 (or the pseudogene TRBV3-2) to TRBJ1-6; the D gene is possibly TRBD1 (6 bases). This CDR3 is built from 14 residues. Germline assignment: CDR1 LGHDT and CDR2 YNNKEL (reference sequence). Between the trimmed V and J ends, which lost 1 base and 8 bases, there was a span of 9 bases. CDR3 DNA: TGTGCCAGCAGCCAAGCAGGGGATCATTCACCCCTCCACTTT. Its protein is CASSQAGDHSPLHF.

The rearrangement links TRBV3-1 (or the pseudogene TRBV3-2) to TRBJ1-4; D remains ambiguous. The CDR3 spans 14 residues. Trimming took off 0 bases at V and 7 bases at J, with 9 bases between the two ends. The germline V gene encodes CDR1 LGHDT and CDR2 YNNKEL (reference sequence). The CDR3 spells CASSQDLRSEKLFF. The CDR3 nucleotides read TGTGCCAGCAGCCAAGATCTGCGGTCTGAAAAACTGTTTTTT.

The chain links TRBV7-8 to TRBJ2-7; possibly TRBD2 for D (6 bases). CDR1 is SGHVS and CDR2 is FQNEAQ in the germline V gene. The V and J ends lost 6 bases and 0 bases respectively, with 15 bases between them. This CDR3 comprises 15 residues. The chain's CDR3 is CASSKVPGLSYEQYF. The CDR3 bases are TGTGCCAGCAGTAAAGTACCGGGACTCTCCTACGAGCAGTACTTC. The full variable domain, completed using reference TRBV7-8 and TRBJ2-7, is GAGVSQSPRYKVAKRGQDVALRCDPISGHVSLFWYQQALGQGPEFLTYFQNEAQLDKSGLPSDRFFAERPEGSVSTLKIQRTQQEDSAVYLCASSKVPGLSYEQYFGPGTRLTVT.

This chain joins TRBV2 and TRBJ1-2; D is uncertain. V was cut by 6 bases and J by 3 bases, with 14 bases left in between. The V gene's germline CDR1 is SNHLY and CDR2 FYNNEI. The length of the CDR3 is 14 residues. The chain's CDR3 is CASSNLREDYGYTF. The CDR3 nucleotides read TGTGCCAGCAGCAACCTGAGGGAGGACTATGGCTACACCTTC.

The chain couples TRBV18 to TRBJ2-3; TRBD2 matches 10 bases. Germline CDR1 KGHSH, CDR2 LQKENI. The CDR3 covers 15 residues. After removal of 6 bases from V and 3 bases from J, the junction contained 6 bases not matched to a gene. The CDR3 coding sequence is TGTGCCAGCTCGAAACTAGCGGGGATAACAGATACGCAGTATTTT. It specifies CASSKLAGITDTQYF.

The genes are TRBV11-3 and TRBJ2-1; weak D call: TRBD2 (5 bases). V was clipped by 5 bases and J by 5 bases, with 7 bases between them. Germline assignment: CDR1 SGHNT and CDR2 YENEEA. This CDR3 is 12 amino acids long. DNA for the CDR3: TGTGCCAGCAGCCGGACTGACAATGAGCAGTTCTTC. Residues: CASSRTDNEQFF.

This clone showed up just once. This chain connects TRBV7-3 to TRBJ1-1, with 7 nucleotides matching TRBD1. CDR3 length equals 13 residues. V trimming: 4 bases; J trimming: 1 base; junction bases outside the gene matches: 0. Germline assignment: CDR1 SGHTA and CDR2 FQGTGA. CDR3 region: CASSWTGNTEAFF. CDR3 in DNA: TGTGCCAGCAGCTGGACAGGGAACACTGAAGCTTTCTTT.

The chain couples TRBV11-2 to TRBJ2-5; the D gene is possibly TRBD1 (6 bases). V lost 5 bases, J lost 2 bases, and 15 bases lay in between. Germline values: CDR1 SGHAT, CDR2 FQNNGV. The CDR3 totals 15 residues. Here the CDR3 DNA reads TGTGCCAGCAGCCCGAGGACAGCTGCGCAAGAGACCCAGTACTTC. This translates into CASSPRTAAQETQYF.